This T cell receptor beta chain emerged from a study of T cell responses to AZD1222 COVID-19 vaccine. General study points: Repertoires were obtained only post-peak T cell response. The donors showed a predominance of white British ancestry and of females, with possible underestimation of clonal diversity. AZD1222 recipients seropositive at baseline numbered only six or seven. Within unmutated variant regions lay the reported targets of nearly half of spike-specific TCRs.

V lost 1 base to trimming and J lost 11 bases, with 9 bases between them. The CDR3 spans 12 residues. Sequenced by immunoSEQ multiplex PCR; TCRdb stores in-frame clones only, minus some. In the table there are 150,000 to 200,000 clones, 85% to 95% of which are singletons. Concerning this clone: The target antigen is unknown.

This specimen consisted of peripheral blood, obtained on day 0 of AZD1222 vaccination. This clonotype was obtained from an adult in good health. The rearrangement links TRBV12-3 or TRBV12-4 to TRBJ1-5; D not resolved. CDR3 bases: TGTGCCAGCAGTTTAGAGGGAGGATCCCAGCATTTT. Translation: CASSLEGGSQHF.